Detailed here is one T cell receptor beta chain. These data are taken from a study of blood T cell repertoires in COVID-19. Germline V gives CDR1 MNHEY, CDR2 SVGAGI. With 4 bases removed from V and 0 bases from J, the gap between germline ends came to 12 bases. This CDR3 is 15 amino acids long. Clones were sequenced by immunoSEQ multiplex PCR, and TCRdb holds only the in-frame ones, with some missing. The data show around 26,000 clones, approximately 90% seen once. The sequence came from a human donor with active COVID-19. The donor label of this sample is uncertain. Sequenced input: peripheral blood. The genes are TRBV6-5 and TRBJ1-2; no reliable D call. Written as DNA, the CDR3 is TGTGCCAGCAGTTTTGGTCACAGTTCTAACTATGGCTACACCTTC. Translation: CASSFGHSSNYGYTF.